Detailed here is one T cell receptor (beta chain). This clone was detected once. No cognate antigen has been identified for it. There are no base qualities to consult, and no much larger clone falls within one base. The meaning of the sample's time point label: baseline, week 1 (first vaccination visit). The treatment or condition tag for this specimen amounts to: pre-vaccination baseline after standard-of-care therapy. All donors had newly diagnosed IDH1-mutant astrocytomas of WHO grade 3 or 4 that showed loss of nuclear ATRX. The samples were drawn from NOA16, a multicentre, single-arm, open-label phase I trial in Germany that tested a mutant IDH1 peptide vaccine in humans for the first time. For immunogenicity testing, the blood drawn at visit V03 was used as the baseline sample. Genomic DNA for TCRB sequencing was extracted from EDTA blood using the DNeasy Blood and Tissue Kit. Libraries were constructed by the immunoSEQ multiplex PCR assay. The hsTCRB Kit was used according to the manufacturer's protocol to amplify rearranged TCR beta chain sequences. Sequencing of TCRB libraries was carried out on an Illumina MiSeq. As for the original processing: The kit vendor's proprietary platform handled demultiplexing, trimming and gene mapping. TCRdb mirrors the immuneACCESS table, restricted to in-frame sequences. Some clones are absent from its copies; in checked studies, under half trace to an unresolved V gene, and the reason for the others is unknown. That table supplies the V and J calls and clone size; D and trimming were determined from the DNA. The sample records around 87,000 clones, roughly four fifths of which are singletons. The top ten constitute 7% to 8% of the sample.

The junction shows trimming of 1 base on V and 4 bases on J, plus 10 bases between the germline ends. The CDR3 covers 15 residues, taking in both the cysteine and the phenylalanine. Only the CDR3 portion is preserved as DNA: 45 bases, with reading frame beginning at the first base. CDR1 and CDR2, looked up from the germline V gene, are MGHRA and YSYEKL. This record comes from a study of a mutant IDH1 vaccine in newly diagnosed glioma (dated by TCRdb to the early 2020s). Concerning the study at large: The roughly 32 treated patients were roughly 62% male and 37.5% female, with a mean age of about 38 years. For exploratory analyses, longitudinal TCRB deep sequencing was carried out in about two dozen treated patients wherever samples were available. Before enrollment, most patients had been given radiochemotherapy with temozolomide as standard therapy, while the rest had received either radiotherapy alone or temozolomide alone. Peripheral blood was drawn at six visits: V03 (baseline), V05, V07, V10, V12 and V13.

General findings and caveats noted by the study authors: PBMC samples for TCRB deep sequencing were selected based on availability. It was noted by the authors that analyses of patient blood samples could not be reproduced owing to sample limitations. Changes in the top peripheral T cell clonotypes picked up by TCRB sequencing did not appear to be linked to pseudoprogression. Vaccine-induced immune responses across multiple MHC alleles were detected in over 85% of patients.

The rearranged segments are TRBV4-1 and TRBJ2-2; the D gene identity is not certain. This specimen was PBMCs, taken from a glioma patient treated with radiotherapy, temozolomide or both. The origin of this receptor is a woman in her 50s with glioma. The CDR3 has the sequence CASSQASVGTGELFF. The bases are TGCGCCAGCAGCCAAGCATCAGTGGGCACCGGGGAGCTGTTTTTT.